One sample yielded the 4 T cell receptor beta chains listed below, sequenced in a study of blood T cell repertoires in COVID-19. The table came from immunoSEQ multiplex PCR; TCRdb's copy has only in-frame clones and leaves some out. The table records fewer than 300,000 clones, about 93% of them present only once. Material: PBMCs or T cells enriched from blood (not recorded which). The receptors originated from a woman aged 30 to 39 who had recovered from COVID-19.

This clone occurred once. The chain links TRBV4-2 to TRBJ1-4; tentatively, D is TRBD1 (5 bases). Per germline, CDR1 LGHNA and CDR2 YNFKEQ. Trimming cost V 0 bases and J 4 bases, with 18 bases left between them. CDR3 length: 18 amino acids. The CDR3 reads CASSQDLNTGTNNEKLFF. CDR3 in DNA: TGTGCCAGCAGCCAAGACCTCAATACCGGGACTAATAATGAAAAACTGTTTTTT.

The genes are TRBV5-4 and TRBJ2-5; TRBD2 is a possible D gene (5 bases). CDR3 length: 15 residues. Trimming pared 1 base from V and 4 bases from J, leaving 14 bases between. The germline V gene encodes CDR1 SGHNT and CDR2 YYREEE (reference sequence). This chain's CDR3 is CASSLSSGMGETQYF. The CDR3 DNA follows: TGTGCCAGCAGCTTGAGTTCGGGAATGGGAGAGACCCAGTACTTC.

The chain has TRBV6-2 or TRBV6-3 and TRBJ2-3, with TRBD2 matching 8 bases. V lost 0 bases to trimming and J lost 0 bases; unmatched junction nucleotides: 14. CDR3 length equals 20 residues. Per the germline V gene, CDR1 is MNHEY and CDR2 is SVGEGT. The CDR3: CASSYSTGGRLAGSTDTQYF. For the CDR3, the DNA is TGTGCCAGCAGTTACTCGACGGGAGGGAGGCTAGCCGGGAGCACAGATACGCAGTATTTT.

The gene calls are TRBV5-6 and TRBJ1-4; 7 bases agree with TRBD1. The CDR3 covers 14 residues. Germline V lookup: CDR1 SGHDT, CDR2 YYEEEE. After removal of 3 bases from V and 4 bases from J, the junction contained 3 bases not matched to a gene. CDR3 nucleotides: TGTGCCAGCAGCTCGACAGGGAATAATGAAAAACTGTTTTTT. This gives the protein CASSSTGNNEKLFF. The complete variable domain, with remaining parts taken from reference TRBV5-6 and TRBJ1-4, reads DAGVTQSPTHLIKTRGQQVTLRCSPKSGHDTVSWYQQALGQGPQFIFQYYEEEERQRGNFPDRFSGHQFPNYSSELNVNALLLGDSALYLCASSSTGNNEKLFFGSGTQLSVL.